This record looks at one T cell receptor (beta chain) sequence and its context. In patients chosen for sequencing, flow cytometry had shown CD8+CD57+ cell expansion. Each patient had severe acquired aplastic anemia. By the time of blood sampling, patients had still received no therapy. The data originate from a study of CD8+CD57+ T cells in acquired aplastic anemia. V lost 3 bases, J lost 2 bases, and 9 bases lay in between. Germline-derived CDR1 and CDR2 are LNHDA and SQIVND (reference sequence). The CDR3 consists of 14 residues. Genomic DNA acted as the template from which TCR beta VDJ combination and CDR3 sequence profiling were carried out. TCRdb passed the reads through MiXCR, listing each CDR3 protein once. The data hold about 200,000 distinct CDR3 sequences, with 55% to 65% observed a single time.

Source material: sorted CD4+, CD8+, or CD8+CD57+ T cells (not recorded which) from PBMCs. The TCR comes from a human donor with aplastic anemia. The rearrangement uses TRBV19 and TRBJ2-3; weak D call: TRBD1 (5 bases). CDR3 region: CASSMARVTDTQYF. CDR3 coding DNA: TGTGCCAGTAGTATGGCCAGGGTCACAGATACGCAGTATTTT.